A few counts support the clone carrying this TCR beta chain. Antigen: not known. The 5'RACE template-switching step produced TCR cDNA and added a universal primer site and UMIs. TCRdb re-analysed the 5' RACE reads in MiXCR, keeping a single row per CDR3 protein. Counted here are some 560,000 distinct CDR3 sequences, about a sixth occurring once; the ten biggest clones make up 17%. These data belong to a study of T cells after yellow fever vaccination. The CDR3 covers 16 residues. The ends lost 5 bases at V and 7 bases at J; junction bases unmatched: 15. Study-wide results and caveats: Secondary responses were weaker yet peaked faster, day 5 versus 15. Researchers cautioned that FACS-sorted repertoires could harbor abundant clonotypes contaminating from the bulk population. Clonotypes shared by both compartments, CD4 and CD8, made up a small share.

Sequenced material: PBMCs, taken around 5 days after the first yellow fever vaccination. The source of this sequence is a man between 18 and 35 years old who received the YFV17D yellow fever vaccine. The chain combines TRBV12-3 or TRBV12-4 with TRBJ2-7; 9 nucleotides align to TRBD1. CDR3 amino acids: CASSGVAGQGSWEQYF. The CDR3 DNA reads TGTGCCAGCAGTGGGGTCGCGGGACAGGGCTCATGGGAGCAGTACTTC.